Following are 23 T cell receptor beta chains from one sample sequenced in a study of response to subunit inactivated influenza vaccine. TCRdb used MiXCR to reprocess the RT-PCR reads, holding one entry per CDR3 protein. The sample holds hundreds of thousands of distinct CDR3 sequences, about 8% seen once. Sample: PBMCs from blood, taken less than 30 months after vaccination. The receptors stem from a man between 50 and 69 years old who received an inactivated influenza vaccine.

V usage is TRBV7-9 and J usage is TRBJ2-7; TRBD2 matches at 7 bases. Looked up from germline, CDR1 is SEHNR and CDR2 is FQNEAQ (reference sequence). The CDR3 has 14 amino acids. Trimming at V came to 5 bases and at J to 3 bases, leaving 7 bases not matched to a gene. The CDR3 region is CASSAGTTFYEQYF. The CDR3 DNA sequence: TGTGCCAGCAGCGCCGGGACTACGTTCTACGAGCAGTACTTC.

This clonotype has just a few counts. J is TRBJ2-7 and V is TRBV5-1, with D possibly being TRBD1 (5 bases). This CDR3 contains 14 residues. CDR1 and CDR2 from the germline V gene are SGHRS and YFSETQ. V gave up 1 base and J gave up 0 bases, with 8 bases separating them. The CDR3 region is CASSLLQDSYEQYF. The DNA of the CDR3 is TGCGCCAGCAGCTTGTTACAGGACTCCTACGAGCAGTACTTC.

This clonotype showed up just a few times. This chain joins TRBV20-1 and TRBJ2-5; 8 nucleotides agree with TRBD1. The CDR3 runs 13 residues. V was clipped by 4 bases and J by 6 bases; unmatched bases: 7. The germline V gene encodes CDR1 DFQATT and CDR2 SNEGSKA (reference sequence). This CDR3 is CSAIRTGQKTQYF. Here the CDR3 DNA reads TGCAGTGCTATCCGGACAGGGCAGAAGACCCAGTACTTC.

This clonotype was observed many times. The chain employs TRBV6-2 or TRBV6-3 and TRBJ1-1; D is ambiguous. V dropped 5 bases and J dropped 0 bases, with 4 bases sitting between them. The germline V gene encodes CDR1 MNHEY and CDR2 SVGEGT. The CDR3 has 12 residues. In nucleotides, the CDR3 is TGTGCCAGCAGTACCGTGAACACTGAAGCTTTCTTT. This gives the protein CASSTVNTEAFF.

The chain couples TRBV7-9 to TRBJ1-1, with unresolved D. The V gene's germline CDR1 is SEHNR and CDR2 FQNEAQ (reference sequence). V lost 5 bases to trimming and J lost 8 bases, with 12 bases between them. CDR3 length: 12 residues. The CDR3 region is CASSRESREAFF. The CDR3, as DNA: TGTGCCAGCAGCCGGGAATCCCGAGAAGCTTTCTTT.

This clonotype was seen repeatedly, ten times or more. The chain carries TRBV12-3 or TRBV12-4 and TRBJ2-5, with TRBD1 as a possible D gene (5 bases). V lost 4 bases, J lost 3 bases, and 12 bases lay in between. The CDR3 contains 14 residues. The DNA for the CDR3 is TGTGCCAGCAGTTCGCTTCAGGGAAAAGAGACCCAGTACTTC. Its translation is CASSSLQGKETQYF.

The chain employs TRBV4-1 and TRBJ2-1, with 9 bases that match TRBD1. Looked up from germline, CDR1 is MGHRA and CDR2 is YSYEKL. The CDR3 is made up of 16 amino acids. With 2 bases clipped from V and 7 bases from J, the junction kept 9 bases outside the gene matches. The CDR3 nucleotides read TGCGCCAGCAGCCAAAGTCGGACAGGGGTGTGGAATGAGCAGTTCTTC. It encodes CASSQSRTGVWNEQFF.

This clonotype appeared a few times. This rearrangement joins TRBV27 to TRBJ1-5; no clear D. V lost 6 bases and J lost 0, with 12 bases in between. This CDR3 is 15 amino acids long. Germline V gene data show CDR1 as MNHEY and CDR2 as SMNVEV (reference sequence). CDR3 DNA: TGTGCCAGCAGCCGCGGGGATTATAGCAATCAGCCCCAGCATTTT. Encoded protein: CASSRGDYSNQPQHF.

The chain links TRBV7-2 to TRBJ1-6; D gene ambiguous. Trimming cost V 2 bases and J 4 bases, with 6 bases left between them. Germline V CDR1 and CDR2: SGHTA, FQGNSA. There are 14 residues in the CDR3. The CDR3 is CASSLRRYNSPLHF. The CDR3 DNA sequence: TGTGCCAGCAGCTTAAGACGTTATAATTCACCCCTCCACTTT.

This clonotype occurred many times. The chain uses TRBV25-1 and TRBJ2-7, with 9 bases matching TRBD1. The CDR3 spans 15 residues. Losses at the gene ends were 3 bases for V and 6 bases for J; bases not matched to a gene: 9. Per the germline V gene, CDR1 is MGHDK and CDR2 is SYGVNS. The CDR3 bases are TGTGCCAGCAGTGACCAGGGACAGGGAAGTACCGAGCAGTACTTC. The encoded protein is CASSDQGQGSTEQYF.

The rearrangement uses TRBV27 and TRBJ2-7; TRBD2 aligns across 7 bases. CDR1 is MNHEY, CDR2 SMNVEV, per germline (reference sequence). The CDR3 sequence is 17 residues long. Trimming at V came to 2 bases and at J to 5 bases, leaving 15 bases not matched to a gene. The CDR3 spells CASSLQLSPLGGNEQYF. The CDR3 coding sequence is TGTGCCAGCAGTTTACAACTATCACCTTTGGGAGGGAACGAGCAGTACTTC.

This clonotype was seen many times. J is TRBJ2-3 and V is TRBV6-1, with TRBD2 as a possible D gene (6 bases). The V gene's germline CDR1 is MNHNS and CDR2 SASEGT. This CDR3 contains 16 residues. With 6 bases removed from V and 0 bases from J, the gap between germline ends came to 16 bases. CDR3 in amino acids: CASRPGTWGSTDTQYF. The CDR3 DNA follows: TGTGCCAGCAGACCCGGGACTTGGGGAAGCACAGATACGCAGTATTTT.

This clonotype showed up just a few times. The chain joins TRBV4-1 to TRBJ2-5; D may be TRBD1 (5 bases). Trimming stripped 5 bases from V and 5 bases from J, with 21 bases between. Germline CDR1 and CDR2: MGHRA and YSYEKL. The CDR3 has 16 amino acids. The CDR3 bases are TGCGCCAGCAGCACACCCGGCAGGGTTTTATGGGAGACCCAGTACTTC. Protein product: CASSTPGRVLWETQYF.

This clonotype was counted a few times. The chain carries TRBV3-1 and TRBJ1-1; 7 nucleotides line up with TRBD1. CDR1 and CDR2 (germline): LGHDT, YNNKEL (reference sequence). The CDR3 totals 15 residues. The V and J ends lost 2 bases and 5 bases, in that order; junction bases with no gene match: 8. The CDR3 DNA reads TGTGCCAGCAGCCAACGGGACAGCCAGAAGACTGAAGCTTTCTTT. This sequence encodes CASSQRDSQKTEAFF.

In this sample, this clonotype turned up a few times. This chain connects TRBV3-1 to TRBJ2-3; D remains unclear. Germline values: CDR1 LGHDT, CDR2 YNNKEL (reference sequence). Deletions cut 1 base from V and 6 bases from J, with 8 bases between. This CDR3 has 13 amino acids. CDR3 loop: CASSQGLFDTQYF. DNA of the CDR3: TGTGCCAGCAGCCAAGGGCTGTTCGATACGCAGTATTTT.

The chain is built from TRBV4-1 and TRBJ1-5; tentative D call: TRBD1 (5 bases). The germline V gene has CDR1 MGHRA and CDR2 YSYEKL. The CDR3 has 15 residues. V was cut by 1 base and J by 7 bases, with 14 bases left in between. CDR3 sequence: CASSQVGQGGQPQHF. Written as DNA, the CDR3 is TGCGCCAGCAGCCAAGTGGGGCAGGGTGGGCAGCCCCAGCATTTT.

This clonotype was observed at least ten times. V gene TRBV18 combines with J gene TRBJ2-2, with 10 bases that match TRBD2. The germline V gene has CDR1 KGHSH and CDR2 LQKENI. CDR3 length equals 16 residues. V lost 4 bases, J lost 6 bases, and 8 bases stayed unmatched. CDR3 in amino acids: CASSQRGLAVAGELFF. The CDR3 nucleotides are TGTGCCAGCTCACAGAGAGGACTAGCGGTTGCCGGGGAGCTGTTTTTT.

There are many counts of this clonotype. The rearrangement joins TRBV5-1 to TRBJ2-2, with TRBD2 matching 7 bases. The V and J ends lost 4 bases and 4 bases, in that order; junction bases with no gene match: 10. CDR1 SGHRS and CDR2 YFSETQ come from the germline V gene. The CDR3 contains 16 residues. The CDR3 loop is CASSGTSEFSTGELFF. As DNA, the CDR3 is TGCGCCAGCAGCGGCACTAGCGAATTCAGCACCGGGGAGCTGTTTTTT.

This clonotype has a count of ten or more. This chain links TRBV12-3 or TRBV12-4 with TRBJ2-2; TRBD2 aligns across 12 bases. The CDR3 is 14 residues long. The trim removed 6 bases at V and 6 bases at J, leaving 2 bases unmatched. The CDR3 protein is CASSLAGGPGELFF. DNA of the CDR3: TGTGCCAGCAGCCTAGCGGGAGGGCCCGGGGAGCTGTTTTTT.

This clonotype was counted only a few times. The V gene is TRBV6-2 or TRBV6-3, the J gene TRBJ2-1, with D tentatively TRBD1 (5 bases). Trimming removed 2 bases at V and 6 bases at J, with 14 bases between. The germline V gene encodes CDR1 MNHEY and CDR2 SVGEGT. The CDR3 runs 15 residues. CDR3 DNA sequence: TGTGCCAGCAGTTACGTGGAGCCAGGGTTCAATGAGCAGTTCTTC. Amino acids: CASSYVEPGFNEQFF.

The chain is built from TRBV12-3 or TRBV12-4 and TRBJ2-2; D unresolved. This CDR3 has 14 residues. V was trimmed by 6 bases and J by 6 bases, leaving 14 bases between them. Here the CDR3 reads CASSPGSLAGELFF. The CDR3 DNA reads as TGTGCCAGCAGCCCGGGCAGTTTGGCCGGGGAGCTGTTTTTT.

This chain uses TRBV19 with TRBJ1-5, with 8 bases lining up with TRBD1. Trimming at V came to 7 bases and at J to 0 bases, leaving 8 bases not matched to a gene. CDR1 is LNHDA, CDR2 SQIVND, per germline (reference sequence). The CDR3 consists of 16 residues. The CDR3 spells CASIRTGSFSNQPQHF. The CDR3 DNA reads TGTGCCAGTATCAGGACAGGGAGTTTTAGCAATCAGCCCCAGCATTTT. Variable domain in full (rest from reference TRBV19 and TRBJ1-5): DGGITQSPKYLFRKEGQNVTLSCEQNLNHDAMYWYRQDPGQGLRLIYYSQIVNDFQKGDIAEGYSVSREKKESFPLTVTSAQKNPTAFYLCASIRTGSFSNQPQHFGDGTRLSIL.

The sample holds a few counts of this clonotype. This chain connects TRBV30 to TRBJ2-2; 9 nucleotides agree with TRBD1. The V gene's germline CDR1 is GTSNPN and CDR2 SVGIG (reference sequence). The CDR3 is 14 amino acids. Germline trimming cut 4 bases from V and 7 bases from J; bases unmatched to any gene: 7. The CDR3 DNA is TGTGCCTGGAAGTGGACAGGGGCGGGCGGGGAGCTGTTTTTT. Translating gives CAWKWTGAGGELFF.